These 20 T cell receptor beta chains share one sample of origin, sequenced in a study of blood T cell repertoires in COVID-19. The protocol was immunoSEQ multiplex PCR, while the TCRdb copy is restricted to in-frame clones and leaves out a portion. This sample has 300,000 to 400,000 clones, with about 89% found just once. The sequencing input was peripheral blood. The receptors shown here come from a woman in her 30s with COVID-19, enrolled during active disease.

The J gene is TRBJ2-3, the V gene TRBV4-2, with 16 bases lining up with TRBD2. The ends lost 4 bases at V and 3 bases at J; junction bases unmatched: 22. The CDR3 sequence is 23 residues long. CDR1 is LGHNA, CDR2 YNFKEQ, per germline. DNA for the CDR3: TGTGCCAGCAGCCGCAGACACGTCCCGGGACTAGCGGGGGGGCCTATATGGACAGATACGCAGTATTTT. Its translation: CASSRRHVPGLAGGPIWTDTQYF.

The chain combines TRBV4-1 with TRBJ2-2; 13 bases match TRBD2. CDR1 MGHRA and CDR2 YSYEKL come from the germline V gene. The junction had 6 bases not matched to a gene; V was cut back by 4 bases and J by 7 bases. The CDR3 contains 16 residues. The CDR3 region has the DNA TGCGCCAGCAGCCCAGACGGGACTAGCGGGGTCGGGGAGCTGTTTTTT. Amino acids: CASSPDGTSGVGELFF.

CDR3 coding DNA: TGTGCCAGCAGCTTACGGGGGAGACGAGAGACCCAGTACTTC. This gives the protein CASSLRGRRETQYF. This sequence joins TRBV3-1 (or the pseudogene TRBV3-2) and TRBJ2-5, with D tentatively TRBD2 (6 bases). Germline-derived CDR1 and CDR2 are LGHDT and YNNKEL (reference sequence). The CDR3 sequence is 14 residues long. The ends were cut back, 5 bases at V and 4 bases at J, with 14 bases in the middle.

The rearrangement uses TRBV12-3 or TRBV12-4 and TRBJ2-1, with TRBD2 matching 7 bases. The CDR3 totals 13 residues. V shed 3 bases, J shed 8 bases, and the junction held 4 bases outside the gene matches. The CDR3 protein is CASSLAGADEQFF. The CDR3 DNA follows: TGTGCCAGCAGTTTGGCGGGAGCGGATGAGCAGTTCTTC.

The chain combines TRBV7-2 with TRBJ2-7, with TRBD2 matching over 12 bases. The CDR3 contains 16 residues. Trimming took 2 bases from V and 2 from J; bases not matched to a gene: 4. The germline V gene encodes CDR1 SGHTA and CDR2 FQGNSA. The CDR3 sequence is CASSLNGLAGPYEQYV. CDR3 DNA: TGTGCCAGCAGCTTAAACGGACTAGCGGGACCCTACGAGCAGTACGTC.

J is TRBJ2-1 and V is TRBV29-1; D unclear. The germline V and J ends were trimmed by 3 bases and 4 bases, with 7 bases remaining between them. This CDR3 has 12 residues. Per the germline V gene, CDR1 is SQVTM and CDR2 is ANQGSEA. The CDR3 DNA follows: TGCAGCGTTGATGTTGAGTACAATGAGCAGTTCTTC. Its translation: CSVDVEYNEQFF.

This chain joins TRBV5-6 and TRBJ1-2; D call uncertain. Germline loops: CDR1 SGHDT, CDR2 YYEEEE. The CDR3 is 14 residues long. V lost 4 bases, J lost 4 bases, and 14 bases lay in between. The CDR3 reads CASSPPGTVYGYTF. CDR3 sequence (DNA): TGTGCCAGCAGCCCCCCCGGTACAGTCTATGGCTACACCTTC.

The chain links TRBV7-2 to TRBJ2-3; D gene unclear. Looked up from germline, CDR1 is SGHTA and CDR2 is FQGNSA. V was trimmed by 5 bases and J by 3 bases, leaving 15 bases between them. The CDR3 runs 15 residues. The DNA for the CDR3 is TGTGCCAGCAGCAACCCCGGGTTGAGGACAGATACGCAGTATTTT. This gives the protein CASSNPGLRTDTQYF.

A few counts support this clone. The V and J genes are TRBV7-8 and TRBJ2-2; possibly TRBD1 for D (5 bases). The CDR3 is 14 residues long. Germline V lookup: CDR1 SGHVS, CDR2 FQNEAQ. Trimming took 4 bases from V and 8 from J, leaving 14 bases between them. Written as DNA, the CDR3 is TGTGCCAGCAGCTCCGCCAGGGTCAGGGGGGAGCTGTTTTTT. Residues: CASSSARVRGELFF.

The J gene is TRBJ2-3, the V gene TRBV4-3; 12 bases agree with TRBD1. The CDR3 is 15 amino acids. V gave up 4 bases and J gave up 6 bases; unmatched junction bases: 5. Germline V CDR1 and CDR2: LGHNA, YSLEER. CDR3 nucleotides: TGCGCCAGCAGCCTCGGGACAGGGGGCGTTGATACGCAGTATTTT. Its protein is CASSLGTGGVDTQYF.

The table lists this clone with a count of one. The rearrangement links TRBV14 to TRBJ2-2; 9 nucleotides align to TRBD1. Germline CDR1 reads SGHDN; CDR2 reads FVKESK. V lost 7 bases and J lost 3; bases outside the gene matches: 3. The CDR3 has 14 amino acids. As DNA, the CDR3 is TGTGCCAGCACAGGGACAGGGTACACCGGGGAGCTGTTTTTT. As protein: CASTGTGYTGELFF.

The DNA of the CDR3 is TGTGCCAGCAGCTTAGAGGGGGTAGGGACAGATACGCAGTATTTT. It encodes CASSLEGVGTDTQYF. The chain recombines TRBV7-2 with TRBJ2-3; D may be TRBD1 (6 bases). Deletions cut 1 base from V and 3 bases from J, with 11 bases between. The germline V gene has CDR1 SGHTA and CDR2 FQGNSA. The CDR3 extends over 15 amino acids.

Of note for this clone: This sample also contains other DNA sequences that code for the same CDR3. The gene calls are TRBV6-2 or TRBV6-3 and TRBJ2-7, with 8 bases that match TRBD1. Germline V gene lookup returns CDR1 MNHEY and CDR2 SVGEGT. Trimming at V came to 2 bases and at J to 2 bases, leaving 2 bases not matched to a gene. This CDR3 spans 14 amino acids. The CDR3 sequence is CASSYGQGPYEQYF. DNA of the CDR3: TGTGCCAGCAGTTACGGACAGGGTCCCTACGAGCAGTACTTC.

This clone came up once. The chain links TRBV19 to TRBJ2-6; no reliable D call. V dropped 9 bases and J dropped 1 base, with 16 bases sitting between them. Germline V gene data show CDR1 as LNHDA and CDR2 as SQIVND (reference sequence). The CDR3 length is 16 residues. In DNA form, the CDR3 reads TGTGCCAGCAGGAATTATGCTGGATCTGGGGCCAACGTCCTGACTTTC. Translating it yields CASRNYAGSGANVLTF. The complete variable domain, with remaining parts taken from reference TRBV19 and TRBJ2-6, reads DGGITQSPKYLFRKEGQNVTLSCEQNLNHDAMYWYRQDPGQGLRLIYYSQIVNDFQKGDIAEGYSVSREKKESFPLTVTSAQKNPTAFYLCASRNYAGSGANVLTFGAGSRLTVL.

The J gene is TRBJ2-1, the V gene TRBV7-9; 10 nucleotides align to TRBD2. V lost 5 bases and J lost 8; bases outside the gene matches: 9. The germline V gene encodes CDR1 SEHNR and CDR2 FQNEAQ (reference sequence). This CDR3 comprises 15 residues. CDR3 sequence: CASSPAVLAGDEQFF. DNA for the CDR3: TGTGCCAGCAGCCCGGCGGTGCTAGCGGGGGATGAGCAGTTCTTC.

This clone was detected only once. The CDR3 region is CASTRMRNQPQHF. In DNA form, the CDR3 reads TGTGCCAGCACCAGGATGCGCAATCAGCCCCAGCATTTT. The chain has TRBV2 and TRBJ1-5; D gene uncertain. The CDR3 spans 13 residues. V lost 7 bases to trimming and J lost 2 bases, with 9 bases between them. Germline V lookup: CDR1 SNHLY, CDR2 FYNNEI.

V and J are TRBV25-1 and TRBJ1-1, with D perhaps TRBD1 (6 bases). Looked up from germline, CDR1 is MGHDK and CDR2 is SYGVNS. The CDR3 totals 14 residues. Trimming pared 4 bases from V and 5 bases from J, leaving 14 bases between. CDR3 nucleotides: TGTGCCAGCAGTGCTACAGGGTCGGGAACTGAAGCTTTCTTT. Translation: CASSATGSGTEAFF.

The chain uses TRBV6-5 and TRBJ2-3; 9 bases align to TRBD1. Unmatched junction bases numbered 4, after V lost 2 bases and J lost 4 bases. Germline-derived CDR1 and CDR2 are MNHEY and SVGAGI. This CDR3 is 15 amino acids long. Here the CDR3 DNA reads TGTGCCAGCAGTTACGGGACAGGGTCGGCAGATACGCAGTATTTT. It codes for CASSYGTGSADTQYF.

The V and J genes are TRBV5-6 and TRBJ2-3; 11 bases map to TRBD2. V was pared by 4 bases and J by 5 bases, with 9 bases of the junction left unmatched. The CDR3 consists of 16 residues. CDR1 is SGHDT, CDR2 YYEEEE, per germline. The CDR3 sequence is CASSPLSGGVGDTQYF. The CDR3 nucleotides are TGTGCCAGCAGCCCCCTTAGCGGGGGGGTGGGAGATACGCAGTATTTT.

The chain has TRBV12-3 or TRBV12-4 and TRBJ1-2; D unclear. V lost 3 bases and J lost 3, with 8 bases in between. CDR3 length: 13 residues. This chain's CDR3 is CASSFVEDYGYTF. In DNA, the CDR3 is TGTGCCAGCAGTTTCGTTGAGGACTATGGCTACACCTTC.